These 25 T cell receptor beta chains originate from one sample sequenced in a study of OX40 agonist ivuxolimab in advanced cancers. Assay used: immunoSEQ multiplex PCR; TCRdb lists only in-frame clones, some missing. The sample holds 60,000 or so clones; roughly 86% are singletons and the top ten take roughly 10%. Sequenced material: CD4+ or CD8+ T cells sorted from blood, taken in a trial of the OX40 agonist ivuxolimab. The source is an adult with an advanced solid tumor such as melanoma, head and neck, liver or kidney cancer.

The chain couples TRBV6-6 to TRBJ2-7; D is possibly TRBD2 (5 bases). The CDR3 length is 13 residues. CDR1 is MNHNY and CDR2 is SVGAGI in the germline V gene (reference sequence). V gave up 0 bases and J gave up 5 bases, with 8 bases separating them. The CDR3 spells CASSYSPGNEQYV. In DNA form, the CDR3 reads TGTGCCAGCAGTTACTCGCCGGGGAACGAGCAGTACGTC.

The chain couples TRBV10-3 to TRBJ2-2, with D tentatively TRBD1 or TRBD2 (6 bases each). Germline CDR1 and CDR2: ENHRY and SYGVKD. Trimming stripped 9 bases from V and 3 bases from J, with 14 bases between. This CDR3 has 14 residues. CDR3 sequence reads: CAINGGFDTGELFF. In nucleotides, the CDR3 is TGTGCCATTAACGGGGGCTTCGACACCGGGGAGCTGTTTTTT.

V gene TRBV5-1 combines with J gene TRBJ2-7; D is undetermined. The CDR3 length is 15 residues. Trimming cost V 1 base and J 3 bases, with 14 bases left between them. CDR1 is SGHRS, CDR2 YFSETQ, per germline. The CDR3 DNA reads TGCGCCAGCAGCTTGTTCCCAGGAGAGTACTACGAGCAGTACTTC. The encoded protein is CASSLFPGEYYEQYF. Variable domain in full (rest from reference TRBV5-1 and TRBJ2-7): KAGVTQTPRYLIKTRGQQVTLSCSPISGHRSVSWYQQTPGQGLQFLFEYFSETQRNKGNFPGRFSGRQFSNSRSEMNVSTLELGDSALYLCASSLFPGEYYEQYFGPGTRLTVT.

The CDR3 DNA sequence: TGCAGCGTTGATACAGGGGGCATTTTCGATGAGCAGTTCTTC. It translates to CSVDTGGIFDEQFF. This rearrangement joins TRBV29-1 to TRBJ2-1; 9 bases match TRBD1. Germline CDR1 is SQVTM and CDR2 is ANQGSEA. The CDR3 extends over 14 amino acids. J gave up 8 bases and V 3 bases, and 8 bases lay outside the gene matches.

This rearrangement joins TRBV27 to TRBJ1-2; 10 bases agree with TRBD1. CDR1 MNHEY and CDR2 SMNVEV come from the germline V gene (reference sequence). The CDR3 loop spans 13 amino acids. The J segment lost 5 bases and the V segment lost 5 bases, leaving 2 bases of the junction unmatched. This CDR3 reads CASSRTGGYGYTF. As DNA, the CDR3 is TGTGCCAGCAGTAGGACAGGGGGGTATGGCTACACCTTC.

The chain is built from TRBV27 and TRBJ2-7; D might be TRBD1 or TRBD2, each matching 5 bases. Trimming took off 1 base at V and 2 bases at J, with 9 bases between the two ends. CDR3 length equals 14 residues. Germline-derived CDR1 and CDR2 are MNHEY and SMNVEV (reference sequence). Written as DNA, the CDR3 is TGTGCCAGCAGTTTATTGGGGGTAGCCTACGAGCAGTACTTC. Translating it yields CASSLLGVAYEQYF.

The V call is TRBV4-1, the J call TRBJ2-1; 12 nucleotides align to TRBD2. The CDR3 has 18 residues. Germline CDR1 is MGHRA and CDR2 is YSYEKL. V shed 4 bases and J 4 bases; nucleotides not matched to a gene: 11. The CDR3 protein is CASSPASGGAGPYNEQFF. The CDR3 DNA reads as TGCGCCAGCAGCCCCGCTAGCGGGGGGGCCGGACCATACAATGAGCAGTTCTTC.

The chain has TRBV4-2 and TRBJ1-5, with D possibly being TRBD1 (5 bases). Germline V gene data show CDR1 as LGHNA and CDR2 as YNFKEQ. V lost 1 base and J 2 bases, leaving 9 bases between the germline ends. The CDR3 contains 15 residues. DNA of the CDR3: TGTGCCAGCAGCCAAGGAGTAGGGGGCAATCAGCCCCAGCATTTT. Translated, it gives CASSQGVGGNQPQHF.

The V gene is TRBV11-2, the J gene TRBJ2-7; D gene ambiguous. CDR1 and CDR2 (germline): SGHAT, FQNNGV. V shed 5 bases and J shed 1 base, with 6 bases lying between them. The length of the CDR3 is 12 residues. CDR3 in DNA: TGTGCCAGCAGCCCCACTTCCTACGAGCAGTACTTC. Protein product: CASSPTSYEQYF.

The chain is built from TRBV19 and TRBJ1-1; D unresolved. V lost 1 base, J lost 5 bases, and 11 bases lay in between. Germline CDR1 is LNHDA and CDR2 is SQIVND (reference sequence). The CDR3 loop spans 14 amino acids. In DNA, the CDR3 is TGTGCCAGTAGTATAGCGGACTTGAGTACTGAAGCTTTCTTT. It codes for CASSIADLSTEAFF.

The chain recombines TRBV19 with TRBJ2-1; D gene uncertain. Trimming removed 6 bases from V and 3 bases from J, with 6 bases in between. The CDR3 contains 12 residues. CDR1 and CDR2 from the germline V gene are LNHDA and SQIVND (reference sequence). CDR3 region: CASSPGYNEQFF. For the CDR3, the DNA is TGTGCCAGTAGCCCCGGCTACAATGAGCAGTTCTTC.

Sample share makes this clone medium-sized (0.01 to 0.1%). J is TRBJ2-2 and V is TRBV19; 8 nucleotides match TRBD1. The J segment lost 7 bases and the V segment lost 6 bases, leaving 10 bases of the junction unmatched. The CDR3 consists of 15 residues. Germline CDR1 and CDR2: LNHDA and SQIVND (reference sequence). CDR3 region: CASRPPGGESGELFF. In nucleotides, the CDR3 is TGTGCCAGTAGGCCCCCAGGGGGCGAAAGCGGGGAGCTGTTTTTT.

The chain is built from TRBV27 and TRBJ2-3; D is unresolved. CDR3 length: 18 amino acids. V shed 0 bases and J shed 2 bases, with 18 bases lying between them. Germline CDR1 is MNHEY and CDR2 is SMNVEV (reference sequence). CDR3 sequence: CASSLSNVGMISTDTQYF. Written as DNA, the CDR3 is TGTGCCAGCAGTTTATCGAATGTAGGAATGATATCCACAGATACGCAGTATTTT.

The V call is TRBV7-9, the J call TRBJ2-1; no reliable D call. The length of the CDR3 is 13 residues. Germline lookup yields CDR1 SEHNR and CDR2 FQNEAQ (reference sequence). Deletions cut 1 base from V and 8 bases from J, with 9 bases between. The CDR3 protein is CASSLGKQDEQFF. The CDR3 DNA follows: TGTGCCAGCAGCTTAGGGAAGCAGGATGAGCAGTTCTTC.

The V and J genes are TRBV28 and TRBJ2-5, with TRBD1 matching over 7 bases. The CDR3 consists of 16 residues. CDR1 is MDHEN, CDR2 SYDVKM, per germline. The V gene end was trimmed by 4 bases and the J gene end by 3 bases; junction bases not matched to a gene: 11. Here the CDR3 reads CASSSTRWDSKETQYF. CDR3 in DNA: TGTGCCAGCAGTTCTACCCGGTGGGACAGCAAAGAGACCCAGTACTTC.

The chain is built from TRBV11-2 and TRBJ2-1; 10 bases map to TRBD2. Germline CDR1 and CDR2: SGHAT and FQNNGV. CDR3 length: 17 residues. V shed 1 base and J 7 bases; nucleotides not matched to a gene: 10. CDR3 nucleotide sequence: TGTGCCAGCAGCTTAGGGAAGCGGGGGGGCTTGTGGAATGAGCAGTTCTTC. It encodes CASSLGKRGGLWNEQFF.

The rearrangement joins TRBV7-8 to TRBJ2-1; D unclear. The CDR3 contains 10 residues. V shed 8 bases and J shed 5 bases, with 4 bases lying between them. Per germline, CDR1 SGHVS and CDR2 FQNEAQ. This chain's CDR3 is CASGDNEQFF. CDR3 bases: TGTGCCAGCGGCGACAATGAGCAGTTCTTC.

CDR3 nucleotides: TGTGCCAGCAGCTTATTTGAGCGGACCACAGATACGCAGTATTTT. It yields the protein CASSLFERTTDTQYF. This chain links TRBV7-8 with TRBJ2-3; maybe TRBD2 (5 bases). CDR3 size: 15 residues. The germline V gene has CDR1 SGHVS and CDR2 FQNEAQ. The V and J ends lost 2 bases and 2 bases respectively, with 11 bases between them.

This chain connects TRBV19 to TRBJ2-7; 9 bases fit TRBD1. V lost 6 bases to trimming and J lost 8 bases; unmatched junction nucleotides: 8. Germline V gene lookup returns CDR1 LNHDA and CDR2 SQIVND (reference sequence). The CDR3 totals 13 residues. The CDR3 loop reads CASSPGTGYKQYF. The CDR3 DNA reads TGTGCCAGTAGCCCCGGGACAGGGTATAAGCAGTACTTC.

The chain couples TRBV15 to TRBJ2-5, with D tentatively TRBD1 (5 bases). The germline gives CDR1 LNHNV, CDR2 YYDKDF (reference sequence). The ends were cut back, 8 bases at V and 7 bases at J, with 17 bases in the middle. The CDR3 covers 13 residues. CDR3 coding DNA: TGTGCCACCGGGCAAACCGTACAGGTGACCCAGTACTTC. This translates into CATGQTVQVTQYF.

The chain combines TRBV11-1 with TRBJ2-2; TRBD2 matches at 8 bases. The V segment lost 2 bases and the J segment 3 bases; nucleotides outside the gene matches: 2. This CDR3 contains 15 residues. The germline V gene encodes CDR1 SGHAT and CDR2 FQDESV (reference sequence). The CDR3 reads CASSLWREDTGELFF. The CDR3 DNA sequence: TGTGCCAGCAGCTTATGGCGGGAGGACACCGGGGAGCTGTTTTTT.

The chain carries TRBV5-6 and TRBJ1-2; 10 bases match TRBD1. The V gene end was trimmed by 0 bases and the J gene end by 5 bases; junction bases not matched to a gene: 7. Looked up from germline, CDR1 is SGHDT and CDR2 is YYEEEE. The CDR3 has 16 amino acids. Here the CDR3 DNA reads TGTGCCAGCAGCTTGGGACAGGGGGCCTCCCTTTATGGCTACACCTTC. Translating it yields CASSLGQGASLYGYTF.

V gene TRBV13 combines with J gene TRBJ2-1; TRBD1 agrees at 7 bases. Per germline, CDR1 PRHDT and CDR2 FYEKMQ (reference sequence). This CDR3 spans 13 amino acids. The J segment lost 5 bases and the V segment lost 5 bases, leaving 3 bases of the junction unmatched. The CDR3 region has the DNA TGTGCCAGCAGCCCAGGGGGAGACAATGAGCAGTTCTTC. Amino acid sequence: CASSPGGDNEQFF.

This chain uses TRBV6-9 with TRBJ1-5, with no clear D. CDR1 is MNHGY, CDR2 SVAAGI, per germline. This CDR3 comprises 13 residues. The V gene lost 5 bases and the J gene lost 7 bases, with 12 bases spanning the gap. The DNA of the CDR3 is TGTGCCAGCAGTCCCGGACGTTGGCAGCCCCAGCATTTT. It translates to CASSPGRWQPQHF.

The V and J genes are TRBV5-1 and TRBJ2-3, with a possible D match to TRBD1 (5 bases). Germline values: CDR1 SGHRS, CDR2 YFSETQ. The CDR3 loop spans 15 amino acids. V was pared by 0 bases and J by 0 bases, with 8 bases between. CDR3 region: CASSLVAGSTDTQYF. The CDR3, as DNA: TGCGCCAGCAGCTTGGTTGCAGGGAGCACAGATACGCAGTATTTT.